These T cell receptor beta chains were read from a single sample in a study of cytomegalovirus exposure and HLA in healthy donors. Sequencing used immunoSEQ multiplex PCR; TCRdb keeps in-frame clones, though not all of them. Among 190,000 or so clones listed, roughly 87% were seen once. The sample consisted of PBMCs. Receptor source: a man in his forties or fifties in good health and CMV-seronegative. The CDR3 runs from the conserved cysteine through the conserved F or W. A D gene is named only where the DNA matches it firmly. Expanded clones get a size class; other rows say once, few or many, or leave the size out.

d_call j_call v_call clone_size cdr3_nt cdr3_aa
TRBD1 TRBJ2-7 TRBV19 . TGTGCCAGTAGTACGACAGGGTCCCCCTACGAGCAGTACTTC CASSTTGSPYEQYF
. TRBJ2-6 TRBV7-6 . TGTGCCAGCAGCCAAACAGGGCCCCCAACTGGGGCCAACGTCCTGACTTTC CASSQTGPPTGANVLTF
. TRBJ2-5 TRBV5-1 . TGCGCCAGCAGCCTGCAGGGGCAAGAGACCCAGTACTTC CASSLQGQETQYF
. TRBJ2-7 TRBV6-5 . TGTGCCAGCAGTTACTCTAGCAGGGTCCACGAGCAGTACTTC CASSYSSRVHEQYF
TRBD2 TRBJ2-7 TRBV5-1 . TGCGCCAGCAGCCGGGGAACTAGCGGGGGGACGTGGAACTTC CASSRGTSGGTWNF
TRBD1 TRBJ1-2 TRBV28 . TGTGCCAGCACCACCGGGAGGGGGCGGAATGGCTACACCTTC CASTTGRGRNGYTF
TRBD2 TRBJ2-1 TRBV14 once TGTGCCAGCAGCCAAGAAAGGTTAGCGGGAAATGAGCAGTTCTTC CASSQERLAGNEQFF
. TRBJ2-1 TRBV7-6 once TGTGCCAGCAGCTTAGAGTCTAGCGCTCACAATGAGCAGTTCTTC CASSLESSAHNEQFF
. TRBJ1-3 TRBV29-1 . TGCAGCGTTGAAGCTCCCAGGGTTGCACTGGAGAGCACCATATATTTT CSVEAPRVALESTIYF
TRBD1 TRBJ1-2 TRBV28 . TGTGCCAGCAGTTTTGGACAGGGGGCCCGCTATGGCTACACCTTC CASSFGQGARYGYTF
. TRBJ2-5 TRBV19 . TGTGCCAGTAGTATTTTCCGCGGAGAGACCCAGTACTTC CASSIFRGETQYF
TRBD1 TRBJ2-4 TRBV6-5 . TGTGCCAGCAGTTGGGGACAGGGACGGGACATTCAGTACTTC CASSWGQGRDIQYF
. TRBJ2-2 TRBV6-1 few TGTGCCAGCAGTGATACCTACAGGGTTGCCGGGGAGCTGTTTTTT CASSDTYRVAGELFF
. TRBJ1-2 TRBV4-1 . TGCGCCAGCAGCCAGGAGACGGACTATGGCTACACCTTC CASSQETDYGYTF
. TRBJ1-2 TRBV9 once TGTGCCAGCAGCCTGGGGCAGGGCATATACTATGGCTACACCTTC CASSLGQGIYYGYTF
TRBD2 TRBJ2-4 TRBV5-4 . TGTGCCAGCAGCTTGGGTGGCAGCGGGGGGGCCGGAAACATTCAGTACTTC CASSLGGSGGAGNIQYF
. TRBJ2-7 TRBV9 . TGTGCCAGCAGCCTTGGGACCCGGGAGTACGAGCAGTACTTC CASSLGTREYEQYF
. TRBJ2-7 TRBV5-6 . TGTGCCAGCAGCTTGGGGGGGCGGGGGCCGTCGGAGCAGTACTTC CASSLGGRGPSEQYF
TRBD1 TRBJ2-1 TRBV7-2 . TGTGCCAGCAGCTTAGTAGGGGGCACCTCCTACAATGAGCAGTTCTTC CASSLVGGTSYNEQFF
TRBD1 TRBJ1-1 TRBV28 . TGTGCCAGCAGTTCGGCGACAGGGAACACTGAAGCCTTCTTT CASSSATGNTEAFF
. TRBJ1-2 TRBV7-9 . TGTGCCAGCAGCTTAGAGAGGACAGATGGCTACACCTTC CASSLERTDGYTF
. TRBJ2-3 TRBV5-1 . TGCGCCAGCAGCTCCGACCCCGTCAGGTCCACAGATACGCAGTATTTT CASSSDPVRSTDTQYF
. TRBJ1-6 TRBV15 few TGTGCCACCAGCAGAGGCGGCGGCTATAATTCACCCCTCCACTTT CATSRGGGYNSPLHF
. TRBJ2-7 TRBV30 . TGTGCCTGGAGTGGCGGGCAGACCTACGAGCAGTACTTC CAWSGGQTYEQYF
TRBD2 TRBJ2-5 TRBV18 . TGTGCCAGCTCACCACAGGGAGGGGAGACCCAGTACTTC CASSPQGGETQYF
. TRBJ2-2 TRBV6-6 . TGTGCCAGCAGTTACGAGGGAATTGCCGGGGAGCTGTTTTTT CASSYEGIAGELFF
TRBD2 TRBJ2-1 TRBV7-2 . TGTGCCAGCAGCGCCGGGACTAGCGGGAGGGCCCCGTTCTTC CASSAGTSGRAPFF
. TRBJ2-1 TRBV7-9 . TGTGCCAGCAGCTCCCACCCCCGGGGGAGGAGGGAGCAGTTCTTC CASSSHPRGRREQFF
TRBD1 TRBJ2-1 TRBV6-1 . TGTGCCAGCAGTGAATTTGCAGGGGGCTCCTACAATGAGCAGTTCTTC CASSEFAGGSYNEQFF
. TRBJ2-7 TRBV9 . TGTGCCAGCGGACAGATTGGCTCCTACGAGCAGTACTTC CASGQIGSYEQYF
. TRBJ2-1 TRBV15 . TGTGCCACCAGCAGAGATCCGGGCTACAATGAGCAGTTCTTC CATSRDPGYNEQFF
TRBD1 TRBJ2-2 TRBV7-7 once TGTGCTAGCAGCTTAGCGACTCCGGGACAGGGTATCGCCGGGGAGCTGTTTTTT CASSLATPGQGIAGELFF
TRBD1 TRBJ2-7 TRBV30 . TGTGCCTGGAGACGGGACAGCCGCGGCTACGAGCAGTACTTC CAWRRDSRGYEQYF
. TRBJ1-2 TRBV5-1 . TGCGCCAGCAGGAGGCAGGGTGAGTCCGGCTACACCTTC CASRRQGESGYTF
. TRBJ2-5 TRBV19 . TGTGCCACCATGGGGCGCAAGCAAGAGACCCAGTACTTC CATMGRKQETQYF
. TRBJ2-7 TRBV29-1 . TGCAGCGTTGGTGGTTCCCCCCTCGAGCAGTACTTC CSVGGSPLEQYF
. TRBJ2-3 TRBV18 . TGTGCCAGCTCAGGAGCGGGACATCTCACAGATACGCAGTATTTT CASSGAGHLTDTQYF
. TRBJ1-5 TRBV7-2 . TGTGCCAGCGGCAGGGTGGGGAGCAATCAGCCCCAGCATTTT CASGRVGSNQPQHF
. TRBJ1-1 TRBV6-1 . TGTGCCAGCAGACTAATTTCTGAAGCTTTCTTT CASRLISEAFF
TRBD1 TRBJ1-1 TRBV5-4 . TGTGCCAGCAGTCGGACAGGGGTGATGGATAATACTGAAGCTTTCTTT CASSRTGVMDNTEAFF
. TRBJ2-1 TRBV11-3 . TGTGCCAGCAGCGTAGATAGGGGCTCCTACAATGAGCAGTTCTTC CASSVDRGSYNEQFF
TRBD1 TRBJ2-1 TRBV11-3 . TGTGCCAGCAGCTTAGACGGACAGGGGCCCCCCAATGAGCAGTTCTTC CASSLDGQGPPNEQFF
. TRBJ1-2 TRBV7-9 . TGTGCCAGCAGCTTAGGGGGGGGTGCCGCTAGGGGCTACACCTTC CASSLGGGAARGYTF
TRBD1 TRBJ1-1 TRBV6-5 . TGTGCCAGCAGATGGACAGGGGCGAACACTGAAGCTTTCTTT CASRWTGANTEAFF
. TRBJ2-4 TRBV7-2 . TGTGCCAGCAGCTTTGGGGCGTTAGCCAAAAACATTCAGTACTTC CASSFGALAKNIQYF
. TRBJ2-6 TRBV18 few TGTGCCAGCTCCGTCGGAGGGACCGGGGCCAACGTCCTGACTTTC CASSVGGTGANVLTF
. TRBJ2-5 TRBV7-3 . TGTGCCAGCAGCTTAAACGGGTGGGAGACCCAGTACTTC CASSLNGWETQYF
TRBD2 TRBJ2-7 TRBV6-5 . TGTGCCAGCAGGTACGGTAGCGGGACCTACGAGCAGTACTTC CASRYGSGTYEQYF
. TRBJ2-1 TRBV7-2 . TGTGCCAGCAGCTTAGGATGGCCTCCCCAGTTCTTC CASSLGWPPQFF
TRBD2 TRBJ2-2 TRBV27 . TGTGCCAGCAGTCCGCGCGTATGGAGCGGGATAAACACCGGGGAGCTGTTTTTT CASSPRVWSGINTGELFF
TRBD2 TRBJ2-7 TRBV30 . TGTGCCTGGACTAGCGGGGGGGGTTACGAGCAGTACTTC CAWTSGGGYEQYF
TRBD1 TRBJ1-4 TRBV28 . TGTGCCAGCAGTTCCCCGACGGGACAGGGGGGGGGAGGACTGTTTTTT CASSSPTGQGGGGLFF
TRBD1 TRBJ2-4 TRBV4-3 . TGCGCCAGCAGCCAAGACGTTCTAGGGACAGGCCGACTAGCCAAAAACATTCAGTACTTC CASSQDVLGTGRLAKNIQYF
TRBD2 TRBJ2-1 TRBV9 . TGTGCCAGCAGCGTACTCCCTAGCGGGGCCGGAAGGGCGAACAATGAGCAGTTCTTC CASSVLPSGAGRANNEQFF